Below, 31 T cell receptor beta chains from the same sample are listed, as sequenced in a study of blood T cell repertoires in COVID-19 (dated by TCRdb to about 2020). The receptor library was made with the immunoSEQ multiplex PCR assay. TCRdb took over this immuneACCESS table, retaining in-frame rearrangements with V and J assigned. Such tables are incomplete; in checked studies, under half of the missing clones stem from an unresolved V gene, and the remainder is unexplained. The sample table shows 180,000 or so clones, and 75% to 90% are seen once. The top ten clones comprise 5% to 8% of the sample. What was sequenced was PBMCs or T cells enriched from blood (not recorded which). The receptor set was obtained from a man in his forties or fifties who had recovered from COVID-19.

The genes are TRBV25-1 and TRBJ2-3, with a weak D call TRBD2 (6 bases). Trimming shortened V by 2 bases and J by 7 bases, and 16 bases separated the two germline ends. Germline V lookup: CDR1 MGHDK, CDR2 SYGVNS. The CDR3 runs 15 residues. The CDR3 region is CASSEPQGEDYTQYF. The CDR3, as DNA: TGTGCCAGCAGTGAACCCCAAGGGGAGGACTATACGCAGTATTTT.

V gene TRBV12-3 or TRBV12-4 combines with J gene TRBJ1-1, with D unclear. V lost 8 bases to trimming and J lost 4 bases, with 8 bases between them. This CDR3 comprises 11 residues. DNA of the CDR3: TGTGCCAGCCGCCTTAGCACTGAAGCTTTCTTT. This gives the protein CASRLSTEAFF.

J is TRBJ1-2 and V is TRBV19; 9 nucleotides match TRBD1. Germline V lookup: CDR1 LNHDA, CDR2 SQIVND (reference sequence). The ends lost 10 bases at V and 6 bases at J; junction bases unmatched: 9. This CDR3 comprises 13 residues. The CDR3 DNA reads TGTGCCACCGCCGAACAGGGGGCGGATGGCTACACCTTC. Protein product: CATAEQGADGYTF.

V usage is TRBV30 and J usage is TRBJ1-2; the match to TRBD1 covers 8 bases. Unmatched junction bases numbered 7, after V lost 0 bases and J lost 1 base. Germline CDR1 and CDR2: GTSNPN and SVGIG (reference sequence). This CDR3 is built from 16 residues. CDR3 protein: CAWSVGQGLINYGYTF. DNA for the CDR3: TGTGCCTGGAGTGTTGGACAGGGCCTTATTAACTATGGCTACACCTTC.

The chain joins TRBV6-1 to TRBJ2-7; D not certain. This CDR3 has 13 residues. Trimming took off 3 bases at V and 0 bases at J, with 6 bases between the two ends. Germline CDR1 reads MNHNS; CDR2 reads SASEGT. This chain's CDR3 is CASSDIPSYEQYF. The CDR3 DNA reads TGTGCCAGCAGTGATATCCCCTCCTACGAGCAGTACTTC.

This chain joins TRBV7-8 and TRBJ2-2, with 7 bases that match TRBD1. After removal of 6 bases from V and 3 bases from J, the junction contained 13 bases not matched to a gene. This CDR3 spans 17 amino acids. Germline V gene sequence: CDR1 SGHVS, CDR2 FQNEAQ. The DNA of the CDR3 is TGTGCCAGCAGGAAAGACAGGGCTGCGGATTACACCGGGGAGCTGTTTTTT. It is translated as CASRKDRAADYTGELFF.

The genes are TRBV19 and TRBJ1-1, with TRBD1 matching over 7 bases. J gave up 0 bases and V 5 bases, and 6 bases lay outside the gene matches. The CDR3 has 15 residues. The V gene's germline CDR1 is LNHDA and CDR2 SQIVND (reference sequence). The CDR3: CASSSKDRLNTEAFF. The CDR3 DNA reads TGTGCCAGTAGTTCCAAGGACAGGTTGAACACTGAAGCTTTCTTT.

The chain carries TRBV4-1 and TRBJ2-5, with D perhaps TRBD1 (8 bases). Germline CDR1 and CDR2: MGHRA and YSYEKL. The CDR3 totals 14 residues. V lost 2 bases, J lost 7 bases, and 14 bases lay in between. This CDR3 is CASSQSGTGGTQYF. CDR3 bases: TGCGCCAGCAGCCAAAGCGGGACAGGCGGGACCCAGTACTTC.

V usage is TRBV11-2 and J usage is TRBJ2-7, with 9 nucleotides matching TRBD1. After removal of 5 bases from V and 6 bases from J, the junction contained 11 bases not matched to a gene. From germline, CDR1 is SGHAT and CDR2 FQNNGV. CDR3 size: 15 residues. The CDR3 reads CASSTGQGILTEQYF. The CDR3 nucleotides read TGTGCCAGCAGCACCGGACAGGGGATATTGACCGAGCAGTACTTC.

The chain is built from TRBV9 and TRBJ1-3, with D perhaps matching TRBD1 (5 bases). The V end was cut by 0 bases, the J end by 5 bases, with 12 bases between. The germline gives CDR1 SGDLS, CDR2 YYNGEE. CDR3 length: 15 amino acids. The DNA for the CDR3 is TGTGCCAGCAGCGTAGGGGTAGGGGTTAGAAACACCATATATTTT. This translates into CASSVGVGVRNTIYF.

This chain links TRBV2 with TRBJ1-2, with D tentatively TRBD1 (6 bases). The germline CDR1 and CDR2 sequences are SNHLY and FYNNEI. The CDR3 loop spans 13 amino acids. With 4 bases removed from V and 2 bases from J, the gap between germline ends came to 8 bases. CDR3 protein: CASSVDRNYGYTF. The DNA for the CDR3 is TGTGCCAGCAGTGTCGACAGGAACTATGGCTACACCTTC.

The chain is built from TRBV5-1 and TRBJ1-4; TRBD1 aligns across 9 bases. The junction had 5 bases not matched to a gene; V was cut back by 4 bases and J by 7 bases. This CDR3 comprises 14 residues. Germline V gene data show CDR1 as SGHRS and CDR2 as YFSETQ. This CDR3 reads CASSVGTGSEKLFF. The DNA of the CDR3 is TGCGCCAGCAGCGTCGGGACAGGGAGTGAAAAACTGTTTTTT.

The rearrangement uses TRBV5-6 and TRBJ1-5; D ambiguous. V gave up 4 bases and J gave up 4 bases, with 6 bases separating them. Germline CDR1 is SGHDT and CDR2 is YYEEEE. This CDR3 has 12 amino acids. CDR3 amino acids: CASSNPNQPQHF. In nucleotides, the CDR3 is TGTGCCAGCAGCAATCCGAATCAGCCCCAGCATTTT.

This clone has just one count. The CDR3 region has the DNA TGTGCCAGCAGTAACAGGGTTTTGTCTGGAAACACCATATATTTT. Residues: CASSNRVLSGNTIYF. The chain recombines TRBV2 with TRBJ1-3, with a possible D match to TRBD1 (6 bases). This CDR3 is built from 15 residues. Germline CDR1 SNHLY, CDR2 FYNNEI. Deletions cut 5 bases from V and 1 base from J, with 12 bases between. Together with reference TRBV2 and TRBJ1-3, the CDR3 gives the full variable domain: EPEVTQTPSHQVTQMGQEVILRCVPISNHLYFYWYRQILGQKVEFLVSFYNNEISEKSEIFDDQFSVERPDGSNFTLKIRSTKLEDSAMYFCASSNRVLSGNTIYFGEGSWLTVV.

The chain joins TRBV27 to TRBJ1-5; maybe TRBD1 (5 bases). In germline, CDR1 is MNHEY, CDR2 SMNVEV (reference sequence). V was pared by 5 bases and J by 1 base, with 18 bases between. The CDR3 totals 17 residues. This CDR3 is CASSPGGVYGSNQPQHF. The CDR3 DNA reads TGTGCCAGCAGTCCCGGGGGGGTTTATGGAAGCAATCAGCCCCAGCATTTT.

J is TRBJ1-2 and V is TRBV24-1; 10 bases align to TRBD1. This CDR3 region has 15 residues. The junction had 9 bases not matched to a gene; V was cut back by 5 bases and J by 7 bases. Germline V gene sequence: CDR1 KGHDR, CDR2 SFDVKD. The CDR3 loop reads CATSAPGQGFPGYTF. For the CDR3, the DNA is TGTGCCACCAGTGCCCCGGGACAGGGGTTCCCTGGCTACACCTTC.

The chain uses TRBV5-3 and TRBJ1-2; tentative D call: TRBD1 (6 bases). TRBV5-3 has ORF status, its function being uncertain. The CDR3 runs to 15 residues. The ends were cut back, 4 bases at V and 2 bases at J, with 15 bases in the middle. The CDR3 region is CARSPRGGDNYGYTF. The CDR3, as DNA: TGTGCCAGAAGCCCTCGAGGGGGGGACAACTATGGCTACACCTTC.

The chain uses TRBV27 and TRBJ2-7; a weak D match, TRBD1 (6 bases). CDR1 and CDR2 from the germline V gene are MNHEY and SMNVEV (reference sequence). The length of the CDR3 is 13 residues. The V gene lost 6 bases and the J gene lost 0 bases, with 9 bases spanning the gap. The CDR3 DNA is TGTGCCAGCAGCGACAGGAGCTCCTACGAGCAGTACTTC. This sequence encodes CASSDRSSYEQYF.

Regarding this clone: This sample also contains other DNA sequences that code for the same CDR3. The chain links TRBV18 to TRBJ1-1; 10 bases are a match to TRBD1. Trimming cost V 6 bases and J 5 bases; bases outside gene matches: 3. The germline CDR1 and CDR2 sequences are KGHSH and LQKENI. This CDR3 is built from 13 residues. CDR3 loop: CASSTGGLTEAFF. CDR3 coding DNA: TGTGCCAGCTCGACAGGGGGCCTTACTGAAGCTTTCTTT.

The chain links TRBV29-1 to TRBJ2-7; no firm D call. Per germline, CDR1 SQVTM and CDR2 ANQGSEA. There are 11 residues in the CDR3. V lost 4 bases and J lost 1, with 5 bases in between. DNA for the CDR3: TGCAGCGTTGGACAATCCTACGAGCAGTACTTC. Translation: CSVGQSYEQYF.

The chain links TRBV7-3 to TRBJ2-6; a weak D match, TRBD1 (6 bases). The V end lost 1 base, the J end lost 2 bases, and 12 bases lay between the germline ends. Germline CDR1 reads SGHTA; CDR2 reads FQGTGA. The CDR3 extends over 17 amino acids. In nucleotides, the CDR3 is TGTGCCAGCAGCTTAAAGCCCAGGGGAACTGGGGCCAACGTCCTGACTTTC. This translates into CASSLKPRGTGANVLTF.

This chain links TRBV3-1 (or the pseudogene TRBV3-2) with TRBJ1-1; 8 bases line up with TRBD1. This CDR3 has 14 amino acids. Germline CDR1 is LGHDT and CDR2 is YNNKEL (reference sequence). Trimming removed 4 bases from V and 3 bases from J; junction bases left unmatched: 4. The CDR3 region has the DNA TGTGCCAGCAGCCCGGACAGGGTACACACTGAAGCTTTCTTT. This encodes CASSPDRVHTEAFF.

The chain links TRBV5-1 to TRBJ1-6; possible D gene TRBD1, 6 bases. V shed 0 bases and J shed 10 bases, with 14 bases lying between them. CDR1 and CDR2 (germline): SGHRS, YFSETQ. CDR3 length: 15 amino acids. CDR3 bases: TGCGCCAGCAGCTTGGAAGGCAGGGGTGGATCACCCCTCCACTTT. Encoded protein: CASSLEGRGGSPLHF.

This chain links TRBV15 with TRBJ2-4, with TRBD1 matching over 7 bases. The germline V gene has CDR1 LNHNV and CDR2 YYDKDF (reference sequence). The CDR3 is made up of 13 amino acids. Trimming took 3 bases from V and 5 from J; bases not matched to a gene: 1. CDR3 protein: CATSRGTENIQYF. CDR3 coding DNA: TGTGCCACCAGCAGGGGGACAGAAAACATTCAGTACTTC.

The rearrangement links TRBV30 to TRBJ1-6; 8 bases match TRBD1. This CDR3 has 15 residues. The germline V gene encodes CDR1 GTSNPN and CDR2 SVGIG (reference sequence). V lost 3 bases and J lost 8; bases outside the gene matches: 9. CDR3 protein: CAWRPPGQVDSPLHF. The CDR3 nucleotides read TGTGCCTGGAGACCTCCGGGACAGGTGGATTCACCCCTCCACTTT.

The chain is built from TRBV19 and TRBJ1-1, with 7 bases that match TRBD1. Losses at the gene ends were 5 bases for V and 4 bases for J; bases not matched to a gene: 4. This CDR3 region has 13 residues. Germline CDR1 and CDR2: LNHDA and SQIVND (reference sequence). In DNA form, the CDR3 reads TGTGCCAGTAGTCAAAACAGGGGCACTGAAGCTTTCTTT. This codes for CASSQNRGTEAFF.

CDR3: CASSPTRTGPSGYGYTF. The CDR3 DNA reads as TGCGCCAGCAGCCCAACGCGTACAGGGCCTTCGGGCTATGGCTACACCTTC. The chain carries TRBV5-1 and TRBJ1-2; the D gene is possibly TRBD1 (6 bases). This CDR3 has 17 residues. CDR1 SGHRS and CDR2 YFSETQ come from the germline V gene. The V end was cut by 4 bases, the J end by 4 bases, with 23 bases between.

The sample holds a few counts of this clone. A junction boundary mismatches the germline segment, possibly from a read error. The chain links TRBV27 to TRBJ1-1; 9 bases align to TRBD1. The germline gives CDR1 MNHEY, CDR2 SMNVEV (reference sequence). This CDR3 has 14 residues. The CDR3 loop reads CASSFIIGTGPTQF. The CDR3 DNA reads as TGTGCCAGCAGTTTTATTATTGGGACAGGGCCTACTCAATTT.

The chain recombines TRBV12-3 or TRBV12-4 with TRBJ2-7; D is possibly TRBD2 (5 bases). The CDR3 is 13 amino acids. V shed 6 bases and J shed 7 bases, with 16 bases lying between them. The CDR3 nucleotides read TGTGCCAGCAGGTCGGACTTCTCGAGGGAGCAGTACTTC. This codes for CASRSDFSREQYF.

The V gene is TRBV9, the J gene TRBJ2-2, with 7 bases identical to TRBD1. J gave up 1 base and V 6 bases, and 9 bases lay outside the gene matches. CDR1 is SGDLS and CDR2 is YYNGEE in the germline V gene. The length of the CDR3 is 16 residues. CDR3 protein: CASNQRGQGNTGELFF. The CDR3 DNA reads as TGTGCCAGCAACCAGAGGGGGCAGGGGAACACCGGGGAGCTGTTTTTT.

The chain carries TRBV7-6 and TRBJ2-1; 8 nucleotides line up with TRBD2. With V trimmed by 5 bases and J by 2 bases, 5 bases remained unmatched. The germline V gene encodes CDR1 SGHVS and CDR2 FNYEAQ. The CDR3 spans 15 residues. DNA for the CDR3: TGTGCCAGCAGCACAAGCGGGGGAACCTACAATGAGCAGTTCTTC. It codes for CASSTSGGTYNEQFF.